Here is one T cell receptor (beta chain) with its context. These data originate in a study of long-term antiretroviral therapy in people with HIV. The authors ran the immunoSEQ assay, v3.0, at survey level. The assay was immunoSEQ multiplex PCR, and TCRdb's table has in-frame clones only and misses some. The table has 25,000 to 35,000 clones, around 85% seen once; the top ten hold under 9.5%. This clonotype originated in a man aged 50-60 years with HIV. Here the sequenced sample was unsorted PBMCs, taken around 5 years before starting antiretroviral therapy.

The CDR3 nucleotides are TGTGCCAGCAGTTACAGTATTTCCGTCGACTACACCTTC. As protein: CASSYSISVDYTF. The chain joins TRBV6-5 to TRBJ1-2, with D uncertain. Germline loops: CDR1 MNHEY, CDR2 SVGAGI. CDR3 length: 13 residues. V gave up 2 bases and J gave up 10 bases, with 14 bases separating them.